This T cell receptor beta chain was documented in a study of CD8+ T cells in alopecia areata. Whole-study results and caveats: Clonality exceeded that of normal scalp in lesional scalp, most notably in alopecia totalis/universalis. Scalp clonality dropped significantly under tofacitinib, as did expanded CD8+ top-100 clones.

Treatment specified: oral pan-JAK inhibitor, 5-10 mg twice daily. Researchers gathered lesional scalp punch biopsies and peripheral blood from patients with alopecia areata. Extracted RNA was reverse transcribed into cDNA, the sequencing template. Method: immunoSEQ multiplex PCR; TCRdb's copy keeps in-frame clones and lacks some. This sample has about 270,000 clones; over 45% occur once, and the top ten carry around 0.92%. This clone was seen a handful of times. The antigen remains unidentified. This TCR derives from a human donor with alopecia areata. The sequenced sample was CD4+ T cells sorted from blood, obtained around week 54, from a patient treated with tofacitinib.

Written as DNA, the CDR3 is TGCGCCAGCAGCCAAAGTTTGGGCGAGCAGTACTTC. Protein: CASSQSLGEQYF. This rearrangement joins TRBV4-1 to TRBJ2-7; D is undetermined. V gave up 2 bases and J gave up 6 bases, with 8 bases separating them. Germline CDR1 and CDR2: MGHRA and YSYEKL. The CDR3 is made up of 12 amino acids.